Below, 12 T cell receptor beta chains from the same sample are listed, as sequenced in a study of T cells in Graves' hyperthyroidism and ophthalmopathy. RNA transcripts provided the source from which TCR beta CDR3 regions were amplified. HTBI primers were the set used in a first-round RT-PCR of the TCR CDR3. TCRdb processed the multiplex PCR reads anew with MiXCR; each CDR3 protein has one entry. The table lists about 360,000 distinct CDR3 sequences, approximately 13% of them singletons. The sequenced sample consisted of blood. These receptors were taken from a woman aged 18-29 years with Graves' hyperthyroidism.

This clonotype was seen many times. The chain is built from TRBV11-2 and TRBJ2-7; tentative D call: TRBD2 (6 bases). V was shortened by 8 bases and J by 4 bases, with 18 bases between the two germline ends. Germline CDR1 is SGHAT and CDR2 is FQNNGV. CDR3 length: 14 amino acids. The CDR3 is CASAPLLAPYEQYF. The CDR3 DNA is TGTGCCAGCGCCCCTCTCCTAGCGCCGTACGAGCAGTACTTC. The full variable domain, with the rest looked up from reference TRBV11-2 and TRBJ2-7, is EAGVAQSPRYKIIEKRQSVAFWCNPISGHATLYWYQQILGQGPKLLIQFQNNGVVDDSQLPKDRFSAERLKGVDSTLKIQPAKLEDSAVYLCASAPLLAPYEQYFGPGTRLTVT.

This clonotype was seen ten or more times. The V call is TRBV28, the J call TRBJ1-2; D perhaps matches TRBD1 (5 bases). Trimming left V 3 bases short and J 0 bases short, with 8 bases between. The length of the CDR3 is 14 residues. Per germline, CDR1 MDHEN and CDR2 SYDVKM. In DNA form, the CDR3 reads TGTGCCAGCAGTTTTGGGGCAGCTAACTATGGCTACACCTTC. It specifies CASSFGAANYGYTF.

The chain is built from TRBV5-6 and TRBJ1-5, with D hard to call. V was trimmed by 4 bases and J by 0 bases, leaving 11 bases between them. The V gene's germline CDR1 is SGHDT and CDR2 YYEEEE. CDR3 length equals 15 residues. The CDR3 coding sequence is TGTGCCAGCAGCATAGGACCGTATAGCAATCAGCCCCAGCATTTT. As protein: CASSIGPYSNQPQHF.

As DNA, the CDR3 is TGTGCCAGCAGCCAAGTCTTAGGGGCCGTAGCTGTACAAAACGAAGCTTTCTTT. Translating gives CASSQVLGAVAVQNEAFF. The chain recombines TRBV9 with TRBJ1-1; D perhaps matches TRBD1 (5 bases). With 4 bases removed from V and 8 bases from J, the gap between germline ends came to 30 bases. The length of the CDR3 is 18 residues. In germline, CDR1 is SGDLS, CDR2 YYNGEE. Complete variable domain (other parts from reference TRBV9 and TRBJ1-1): DSGVTQTPKHLITATGQRVTLRCSPRSGDLSVYWYQQSLDQGLQFLIQYYNGEERAKGNILERFSAQQFPDLHSELNLSSLELGDSALYFCASSQVLGAVAVQNEAFFGQGTRLTVV.

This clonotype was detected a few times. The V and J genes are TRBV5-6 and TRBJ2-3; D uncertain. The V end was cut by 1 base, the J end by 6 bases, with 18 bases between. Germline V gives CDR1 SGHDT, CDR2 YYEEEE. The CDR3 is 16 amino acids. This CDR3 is CASSLTGGSWGDTQYF. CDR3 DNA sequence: TGTGCCAGCAGCTTGACGGGCGGTTCCTGGGGTGATACGCAGTATTTT.

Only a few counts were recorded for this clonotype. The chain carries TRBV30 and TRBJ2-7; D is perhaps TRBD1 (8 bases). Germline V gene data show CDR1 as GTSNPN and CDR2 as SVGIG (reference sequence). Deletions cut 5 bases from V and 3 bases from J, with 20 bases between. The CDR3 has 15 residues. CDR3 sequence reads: CAWGGAGTGIYEQYF. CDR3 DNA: TGTGCCTGGGGGGGGGCCGGGACAGGAATCTACGAGCAGTACTTC.

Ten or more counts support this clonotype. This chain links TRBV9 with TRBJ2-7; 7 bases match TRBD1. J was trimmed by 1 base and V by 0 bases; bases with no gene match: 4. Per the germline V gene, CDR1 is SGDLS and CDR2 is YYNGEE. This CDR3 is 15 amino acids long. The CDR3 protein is CASSVGLGQSYEQYF. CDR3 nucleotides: TGTGCCAGCAGCGTAGGTTTGGGACAGTCCTACGAGCAGTACTTC. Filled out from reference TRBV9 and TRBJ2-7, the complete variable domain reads DSGVTQTPKHLITATGQRVTLRCSPRSGDLSVYWYQQSLDQGLQFLIQYYNGEERAKGNILERFSAQQFPDLHSELNLSSLELGDSALYFCASSVGLGQSYEQYFGPGTRLTVT.

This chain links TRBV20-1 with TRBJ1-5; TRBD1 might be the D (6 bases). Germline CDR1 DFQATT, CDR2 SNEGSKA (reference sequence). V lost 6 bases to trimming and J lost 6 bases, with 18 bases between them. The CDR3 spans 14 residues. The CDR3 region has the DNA TGCAGTGCCCGCGAGGGTCGAGGGGGTCAGCCCCAGCATTTT. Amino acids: CSAREGRGGQPQHF.

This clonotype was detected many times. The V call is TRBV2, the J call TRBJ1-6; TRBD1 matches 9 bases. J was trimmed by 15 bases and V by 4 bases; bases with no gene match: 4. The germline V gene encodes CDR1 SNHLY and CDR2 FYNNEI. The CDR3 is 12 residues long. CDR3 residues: CASSATGGLLHF. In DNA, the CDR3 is TGTGCCAGCAGTGCGACAGGGGGTCTCCTCCACTTT.

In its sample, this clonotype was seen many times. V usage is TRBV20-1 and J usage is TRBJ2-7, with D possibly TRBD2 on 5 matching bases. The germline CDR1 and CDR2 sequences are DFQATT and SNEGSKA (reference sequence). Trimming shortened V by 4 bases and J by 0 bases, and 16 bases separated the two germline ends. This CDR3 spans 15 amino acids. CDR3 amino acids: CSATPLVGSSYEQYF. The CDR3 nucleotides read TGCAGTGCTACCCCTTTGGTGGGGAGCTCCTACGAGCAGTACTTC.

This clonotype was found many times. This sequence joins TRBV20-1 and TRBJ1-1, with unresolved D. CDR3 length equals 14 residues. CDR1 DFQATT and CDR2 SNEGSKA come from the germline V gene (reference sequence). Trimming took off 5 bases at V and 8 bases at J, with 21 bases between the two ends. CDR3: CSAEENRSGEEAFF. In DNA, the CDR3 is TGCAGTGCTGAAGAAAACCGCTCCGGGGAAGAAGCTTTCTTT.

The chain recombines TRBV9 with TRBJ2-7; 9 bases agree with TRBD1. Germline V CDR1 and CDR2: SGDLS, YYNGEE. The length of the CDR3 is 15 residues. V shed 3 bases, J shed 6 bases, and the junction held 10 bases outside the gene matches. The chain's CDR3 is CASSAPGTGISEQYF. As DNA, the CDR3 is TGTGCCAGCAGCGCACCCGGGACAGGGATCTCCGAGCAGTACTTC.